These 28 T cell receptor beta chains were sequenced from one sample in a study of shared clonotypes between healthy human individuals. Libraries were prepared by immunoSEQ multiplex PCR; TCRdb keeps only in-frame clonotypes and omits some of them. The sample has about 1 million clones, roughly 80% seen once. Sequencing used memory CD4+ T cells sorted from blood. Noted subset: CD45RA-negative fraction. These receptors all stem from a young man in good health.

This clone was seen a handful of times. The chain links TRBV6-1 to TRBJ1-2; 9 bases map to TRBD1. The CDR3 contains 14 residues. Trimming at V came to 7 bases and at J to 7 bases, leaving 10 bases not matched to a gene. Germline CDR1 MNHNS, CDR2 SASEGT. This CDR3 is CASTTKQGASGYTF. The CDR3 nucleotides are TGTGCCAGCACTACCAAACAGGGGGCGAGTGGCTACACCTTC.

The J gene is TRBJ2-7, the V gene TRBV18; TRBD2 aligns across 9 bases. The CDR3 consists of 14 residues. V shed 3 bases and J 4 bases; nucleotides not matched to a gene: 4. CDR1 KGHSH and CDR2 LQKENI come from the germline V gene. In nucleotides, the CDR3 is TGTGCCAGCTCACCCGGGACTAGCTGGTACGAGCAGTACTTC. Its translation: CASSPGTSWYEQYF.

This chain links TRBV5-1 with TRBJ1-2; TRBD1 aligns across 10 bases. The CDR3 totals 15 residues. The V gene's germline CDR1 is SGHRS and CDR2 YFSETQ. The trim removed 0 bases at V and 8 bases at J, leaving 7 bases unmatched. CDR3 amino acids: CASSLASGTGEGYTF. CDR3 coding DNA: TGCGCCAGCAGCTTGGCCTCTGGGACAGGGGAAGGCTACACCTTC.

The chain couples TRBV19 to TRBJ1-4, with D possibly TRBD1 on 5 matching bases. The CDR3 spans 15 residues. V lost 5 bases, J lost 5 bases, and 15 bases lay in between. The germline gives CDR1 LNHDA, CDR2 SQIVND (reference sequence). CDR3 region: CASSPPGRMNEKLFF. The CDR3 region has the DNA TGTGCCAGTAGTCCACCGGGACGGATGAATGAAAAACTGTTTTTT. The full variable domain, in which reference TRBV19 and TRBJ1-4 provide the parts outside the CDR3, is DGGITQSPKYLFRKEGQNVTLSCEQNLNHDAMYWYRQDPGQGLRLIYYSQIVNDFQKGDIAEGYSVSREKKESFPLTVTSAQKNPTAFYLCASSPPGRMNEKLFFGSGTQLSVL.

J is TRBJ1-3 and V is TRBV5-1, with TRBD1 as a possible D gene (6 bases). This CDR3 is 14 amino acids long. Germline V CDR1 and CDR2: SGHRS, YFSETQ. V was clipped by 5 bases and J by 1 base, with 10 bases between them. CDR3 protein: CASSTGASGNTIYF. The CDR3, as DNA: TGCGCCAGCAGTACGGGGGCATCTGGAAACACCATATATTTT.

The chain uses TRBV6-1 and TRBJ1-2, with D possibly matching TRBD1 (6 bases). V was clipped by 5 bases and J by 7 bases, with 14 bases between them. The CDR3 is made up of 13 amino acids. CDR1 and CDR2 (germline): MNHNS, SASEGT. This chain's CDR3 is CASSNYREGGYTF. DNA for the CDR3: TGTGCCAGCAGTAATTACAGGGAGGGTGGCTACACCTTC.

The V gene is TRBV2, the J gene TRBJ2-7; D not resolved. Germline V gene lookup returns CDR1 SNHLY and CDR2 FYNNEI. V was shortened by 6 bases and J by 3 bases, with 15 bases between the two germline ends. The CDR3 covers 14 residues. CDR3 coding DNA: TGTGCCAGCAGCCGAGAGGCCACTATCTACGAGCAGTACTTC. It yields the protein CASSREATIYEQYF.

The chain uses TRBV19 and TRBJ2-2; TRBD2 agrees at 14 bases. Germline CDR1 reads LNHDA; CDR2 reads SQIVND (reference sequence). The CDR3 has 19 amino acids. The V segment lost 4 bases and the J segment 3 bases; nucleotides outside the gene matches: 10. The CDR3 nucleotides read TGTGCCAGTAGTAACGGACTAGCGGGGGGCCGAGAATACACCGGGGAGCTGTTTTTT. Protein: CASSNGLAGGREYTGELFF.

The V gene is TRBV18, the J gene TRBJ2-3; the match to TRBD2 covers 9 bases. Germline V CDR1 and CDR2: KGHSH, LQKENI. The V and J ends lost 0 bases and 5 bases, in that order; junction bases with no gene match: 15. The CDR3 loop spans 19 amino acids. The CDR3, as DNA: TGTGCCAGCTCACCACCCGGATTTATCGGCGGGGGGGCGGAAGATACGCAGTATTTT. Its protein is CASSPPGFIGGGAEDTQYF.

This clone showed up just a few times. The chain uses TRBV11-2 and TRBJ1-5; TRBD1 matches 11 bases. The CDR3 contains 17 residues. In germline, CDR1 is SGHAT, CDR2 FQNNGV. Germline trimming cut 3 bases from V and 2 bases from J; bases unmatched to any gene: 6. The CDR3 DNA reads as TGTGCCAGCAGCTTGGGTGGACAGGGGGCCGGCAATCAGCCCCAGCATTTT. This codes for CASSLGGQGAGNQPQHF. Complete variable domain (other parts from reference TRBV11-2 and TRBJ1-5): EAGVAQSPRYKIIEKRQSVAFWCNPISGHATLYWYQQILGQGPKLLIQFQNNGVVDDSQLPKDRFSAERLKGVDSTLKIQPAKLEDSAVYLCASSLGGQGAGNQPQHFGDGTRLSIL.

In this sample, this clone turned up a few times. The rearrangement uses TRBV10-3 and TRBJ2-2; 11 nucleotides agree with TRBD1. The CDR3 length is 13 residues. V lost 11 bases and J lost 4; bases outside the gene matches: 3. CDR1 and CDR2 from the germline V gene are ENHRY and SYGVKD. This chain's CDR3 is CAAGTGGTGELFF. In nucleotides, the CDR3 is TGTGCCGCCGGGACAGGGGGCACCGGGGAGCTGTTTTTT.

This clone was detected only a few times. This rearrangement joins TRBV10-3 to TRBJ1-5; no clear D gene. CDR1 and CDR2 (germline): ENHRY, SYGVKD. The CDR3 totals 15 residues. V was clipped by 3 bases and J by 0 bases, with 9 bases between them. The CDR3 loop is CAISDPGLSNQPQHF. DNA for the CDR3: TGTGCCATCAGTGACCCGGGCCTTAGCAATCAGCCCCAGCATTTT.

This chain joins TRBV10-3 and TRBJ2-3; maybe TRBD2 (6 bases). This CDR3 is built from 16 residues. Trimming took 5 bases from V and 0 from J, leaving 15 bases between them. Germline V CDR1 and CDR2: ENHRY, SYGVKD. In DNA form, the CDR3 reads TGTGCCATCAGTTACCGGGACTTAGATAGCACAGATACGCAGTATTTT. Translated: CAISYRDLDSTDTQYF.

This clone is a singleton in its sample. The CDR3 nucleotides read TGTGCCAGCAGCTTGGCGGGACAGGGGAACACTGAAGCTTTCTTT. Translated, it gives CASSLAGQGNTEAFF. The gene calls are TRBV5-4 and TRBJ1-1, with 9 positions matching TRBD1. CDR1 SGHNT and CDR2 YYREEE come from the germline V gene (reference sequence). The junction had 1 base not matched to a gene; V was cut back by 0 bases and J by 1 base. This CDR3 has 15 residues.

V is TRBV7-2 and J is TRBJ2-3, with D possibly TRBD2 on 6 matching bases. The CDR3 is 13 amino acids. Germline values: CDR1 SGHTA, CDR2 FQGNSA. Trimming cost V 2 bases and J 12 bases, with 15 bases left between them. CDR3 nucleotide sequence: TGTGCCAGCAGCTTACGAACCGGAGGGGCTCAGTATTTT. This sequence encodes CASSLRTGGAQYF.

This clone was seen only once. Other DNA sequences in this sample translate to the same CDR3. The rearrangement uses TRBV9 and TRBJ2-3; 7 bases match TRBD2. This CDR3 comprises 16 residues. J gave up 1 base and V 0 bases, and 5 bases lay outside the gene matches. Germline V gene sequence: CDR1 SGDLS, CDR2 YYNGEE. CDR3 bases: TGTGCCAGCAGCGTAGGGGAGGGATTACGCACAGATACGCAGTATTTT. Amino acid sequence: CASSVGEGLRTDTQYF.

This chain connects TRBV4-1 to TRBJ2-4; tentatively, D is TRBD2 (5 bases). Between the trimmed V and J ends, which lost 1 base and 12 bases, there was a span of 13 bases. This CDR3 has 13 amino acids. Per germline, CDR1 MGHRA and CDR2 YSYEKL. As DNA, the CDR3 is TGCGCCAGCAGCCAAGGGCTTTCACGGGGTCAGTACTTC. It yields the protein CASSQGLSRGQYF.

Note on this clone: Other DNA sequences in the sample encode the same CDR3. This sequence joins TRBV30 and TRBJ1-3, with D unclear. Germline-derived CDR1 and CDR2 are GTSNPN and SVGIG (reference sequence). This CDR3 comprises 13 residues. V was cut by 0 bases and J by 0 bases, with 3 bases left in between. The CDR3 DNA sequence: TGTGCCTGGAGTGTACACTCTGGAAACACCATATATTTT. Amino acid sequence: CAWSVHSGNTIYF.

This clone was counted at least ten times. The rearrangement links TRBV25-1 to TRBJ1-2; TRBD1 might be the D (6 bases). The CDR3 totals 14 residues. Trimming removed 4 bases from V and 3 bases from J, with 12 bases in between. Germline V gene lookup returns CDR1 MGHDK and CDR2 SYGVNS. Written as DNA, the CDR3 is TGTGCCAGCAGTGGACGGGGGGCATACTATGGCTACACCTTC. Translated: CASSGRGAYYGYTF.

There are many counts of this clone. The CDR3 DNA reads as TGTGCCAGCAGCGCCCAGGGGGAAATAGAGGAGACCCAGTACTTC. It encodes CASSAQGEIEETQYF. The chain has TRBV28 and TRBJ2-5; 7 positions agree with TRBD1. After removal of 6 bases from V and 5 bases from J, the junction contained 12 bases not matched to a gene. Germline CDR1 is MDHEN and CDR2 is SYDVKM. The CDR3 runs 15 residues.

This chain joins TRBV14 and TRBJ1-6; TRBD1 matches at 9 bases. V was pared by 5 bases and J by 8 bases, with 7 bases of the junction left unmatched. This CDR3 is 15 amino acids long. Germline CDR1 SGHDN, CDR2 FVKESK. The CDR3 is CASSKRTGDDSPLHF. The CDR3, as DNA: TGTGCCAGCAGCAAAAGGACAGGGGATGATTCACCCCTCCACTTT.

This clone was detected once. The gene calls are TRBV6-1 and TRBJ2-7; perhaps D is TRBD1 or TRBD2 (5 bases each). The CDR3 consists of 14 residues. Germline V gene data show CDR1 as MNHNS and CDR2 as SASEGT. V was clipped by 0 bases and J by 5 bases, with 11 bases between them. CDR3 in DNA: TGTGCCAGCAGTGAAGCGATGGGGGTCGACGAGCAGTACTTC. This encodes CASSEAMGVDEQYF.

This clone came up a few times. The chain couples TRBV2 to TRBJ2-5; 9 bases are shared with TRBD2. Germline V gene data show CDR1 as SNHLY and CDR2 as FYNNEI. This CDR3 is built from 19 residues. The V segment lost 1 base and the J segment 3 bases; nucleotides outside the gene matches: 15. This CDR3 reads CASSEGVSSGGRTKETQYF. DNA of the CDR3: TGTGCCAGCAGTGAAGGGGTGAGTAGCGGGGGCCGGACCAAAGAGACCCAGTACTTC.

A word on this clone: A far larger clone is one base from this, pointing to a likely read error. The chain uses TRBV7-2 and TRBJ1-1; 11 bases fit TRBD1. V was clipped by 5 bases and J by 4 bases; unmatched bases: 3. Per germline, CDR1 SGHTA and CDR2 FQGNSA. The CDR3 is made up of 14 amino acids. As DNA, the CDR3 is TGTGCCAGCAGCCGGGACAGGGGGAGCACTGAAGCTTTCTTT. This encodes CASSRDRGSTEAFF. Full variable domain (missing parts from reference TRBV7-2 and TRBJ1-1): GAGVSQSPSNKVTEKGKDVELRCDPISGHTALYWYRQSLGQGLEFLIYFQGNSAPDKSGLPSDRFSAERTGGSVSTLTIQRTQQEDSAVYLCASSRDRGSTEAFFGQGTRLTVV.

The chain is built from TRBV4-3 and TRBJ1-3; D call uncertain. Germline assignment: CDR1 LGHNA and CDR2 YSLEER. The CDR3 is 15 residues long. Between the trimmed V and J ends, which lost 0 bases and 0 bases, there was a span of 6 bases. This chain's CDR3 is CASSQERTSGNTIYF. The DNA of the CDR3 is TGCGCCAGCAGCCAAGAAAGGACCTCTGGAAACACCATATATTTT.

The chain's CDR3 is CASIRDRGYEQYF. CDR3 coding DNA: TGTGCCAGCATCAGGGACAGGGGATACGAGCAGTACTTC. The V call is TRBV2, the J call TRBJ2-7; 10 nucleotides align to TRBD1. Germline CDR1 and CDR2: SNHLY and FYNNEI. CDR3 length: 13 residues. Unmatched junction bases numbered 4, after V lost 7 bases and J lost 4 bases.

This clone was found a few times. The chain has TRBV30 and TRBJ1-3; 9 positions agree with TRBD1. This CDR3 comprises 13 residues. Trimming took 5 bases from V and 6 from J; bases not matched to a gene: 5. The germline V gene has CDR1 GTSNPN and CDR2 SVGIG (reference sequence). This CDR3 is CAWVTGGVNTIYF. The CDR3 DNA reads TGTGCCTGGGTAACAGGGGGCGTAAACACCATATATTTT.

The gene calls are TRBV2 and TRBJ2-1; D gene ambiguous. CDR1 is SNHLY and CDR2 is FYNNEI in the germline V gene. V lost 7 bases, J lost 5 bases, and 12 bases lay in between. The CDR3 is made up of 13 amino acids. The CDR3 DNA reads as TGTGCCAGCAAAATGAGCGTTAACAATGAGCAGTTCTTC. Protein sequence: CASKMSVNNEQFF.